The clone carrying this TCR beta chain has a count of ten or more. The V gene end was trimmed by 4 bases and the J gene end by 5 bases; junction bases not matched to a gene: 13. The CDR3 consists of 15 residues. Germline assignment: CDR1 DFQATT and CDR2 SNEGSKA (reference sequence). This sample stems from a study of type 1 regulatory T cells. Study-wide background: T-allo10 is an in vitro-generated, Tr1-enriched CD4 T cell product specific for alloantigen.

TCRdb passed the reads through MiXCR, listing each CDR3 protein once. In the table there are about 18,000 distinct CDR3 sequences, approximately 10% of which are singletons. Sequencing was carried out using CD4+ T cells, either the whole sample or a sorted fraction (not recorded which). This receptor was taken from a human donor in good health. The gene calls are TRBV20-1 and TRBJ2-7; 8 positions agree with TRBD1. The CDR3 region is CSAKGGTGPPNEQYF. As DNA, the CDR3 is TGCAGTGCTAAGGGTGGGACAGGTCCTCCTAACGAGCAGTACTTC.